The 32 T cell receptor beta chains given below trace back to one sample, sequenced in a study of OX40 agonist ivuxolimab in advanced cancers. Library construction relied on the immunoSEQ multiplex PCR assay. Here the immuneACCESS table is served through TCRdb, limited to in-frame sequences with V and J called. Missing clones are a known gap in these copies; in checked studies unresolved V genes cover under half, and the rest lacks a known reason. The sample table contains some 70,000 clones; only one count was recorded for 84% of them. About 1% of the sample is taken by the ten largest. Specimen: CD4+ or CD8+ T cells sorted from blood, collected in a trial of the OX40 agonist ivuxolimab. The source is an adult with an advanced solid tumor such as melanoma, head and neck, liver or kidney cancer.

The rearrangement links TRBV9 to TRBJ2-1; 7 bases agree with TRBD1. Losses at the gene ends were 4 bases for V and 2 bases for J; bases not matched to a gene: 3. Germline CDR1 and CDR2: SGDLS and YYNGEE. The CDR3 covers 14 residues. In DNA, the CDR3 is TGTGCCAGCAGCCCCGGACAGGCCTACAATGAGCAGTTCTTC. Its translation: CASSPGQAYNEQFF.

The gene calls are TRBV6-6 and TRBJ1-6; a possible D gene is TRBD1 (5 bases). The germline V and J ends were trimmed by 8 bases and 0 bases, with 11 bases remaining between them. CDR1 is MNHNY and CDR2 is SVGAGI in the germline V gene (reference sequence). CDR3 size: 15 residues. The CDR3 DNA reads TGTGCCAGCGGACCGCAGGGCTCCTATAATTCACCCCTCCACTTT. It specifies CASGPQGSYNSPLHF.

The table lists this clone with a few counts. The rearrangement uses TRBV6-1 and TRBJ1-1, with unresolved D. Germline V gene sequence: CDR1 MNHNS, CDR2 SASEGT. The CDR3 contains 14 residues. Trimming shortened V by 8 bases and J by 1 base, and 14 bases separated the two germline ends. As DNA, the CDR3 is TGTGCCAGCCGAAAGACGGGTGGGAACACTGAAGCTTTCTTT. It translates to CASRKTGGNTEAFF.

This chain links TRBV7-9 with TRBJ2-3; 9 bases agree with TRBD1. This CDR3 comprises 15 residues. CDR1 and CDR2 (germline): SEHNR, FQNEAQ (reference sequence). V trimming: 4 bases; J trimming: 3 bases; junction bases outside the gene matches: 5. The DNA of the CDR3 is TGTGCCAGCAGCTCCGGACAGGGGTCGACAGATACGCAGTATTTT. This translates into CASSSGQGSTDTQYF.

The V and J genes are TRBV6-5 and TRBJ1-5; no definite D call. The V gene lost 1 base and the J gene lost 0 bases, with 4 bases spanning the gap. CDR3 length equals 14 residues. The germline V gene has CDR1 MNHEY and CDR2 SVGAGI. The CDR3 is CASSYFLSNQPQHF. The CDR3 DNA is TGTGCCAGCAGTTACTTTCTTAGCAATCAGCCCCAGCATTTT.

The gene calls are TRBV19 and TRBJ1-1; no reliable D call. This CDR3 contains 15 residues. The V and J ends lost 6 bases and 1 base respectively, with 15 bases between them. CDR1 and CDR2 (germline): LNHDA, SQIVND (reference sequence). CDR3 residues: CASRGRGNWNTEAFF. The DNA for the CDR3 is TGTGCCAGTAGGGGAAGAGGCAACTGGAACACTGAAGCTTTCTTT. The full variable domain, in which reference TRBV19 and TRBJ1-1 provide the parts outside the CDR3, is DGGITQSPKYLFRKEGQNVTLSCEQNLNHDAMYWYRQDPGQGLRLIYYSQIVNDFQKGDIAEGYSVSREKKESFPLTVTSAQKNPTAFYLCASRGRGNWNTEAFFGQGTRLTVV.

The V call is TRBV7-9, the J call TRBJ1-1; D unclear. The CDR3 runs 14 residues. Trimming took off 3 bases at V and 3 bases at J, with 11 bases between the two ends. Germline V gene sequence: CDR1 SEHNR, CDR2 FQNEAQ (reference sequence). CDR3 sequence (DNA): TGTGCCAGCAGCTTCTCGAGGTGGGACACTGAAGCTTTCTTT. Amino acids: CASSFSRWDTEAFF.

V gene TRBV4-3 combines with J gene TRBJ2-7; D is perhaps TRBD1 (6 bases). V lost 3 bases to trimming and J lost 4 bases, with 16 bases between them. This CDR3 comprises 15 residues. Germline-derived CDR1 and CDR2 are LGHNA and YSLEER. This CDR3 reads CASSHLGQEGYEQYF. The CDR3 DNA is TGCGCCAGCAGCCACCTGGGACAAGAAGGATACGAGCAGTACTTC.

The chain has TRBV18 and TRBJ2-2; D ambiguous. The CDR3 length is 17 residues. V lost 2 bases and J lost 0, with 13 bases in between. Per germline, CDR1 KGHSH and CDR2 LQKENI. The CDR3 DNA follows: TGTGCCAGCTCACCATTCGCGACAAACGCGAACACCGGGGAGCTGTTTTTT. Protein product: CASSPFATNANTGELFF.

The V and J genes are TRBV29-1 and TRBJ1-2; D unresolved. V was shortened by 0 bases and J by 4 bases, with 6 bases between the two germline ends. Germline V gene data show CDR1 as SQVTM and CDR2 as ANQGSEA. The length of the CDR3 is 12 residues. The CDR3 loop is CSVEDSTYGYTF. The CDR3 DNA sequence: TGCAGCGTTGAAGACAGCACCTATGGCTACACCTTC.

This sequence joins TRBV7-2 and TRBJ2-3, with TRBD1 matching 9 bases. Per germline, CDR1 SGHTA and CDR2 FQGNSA. J gave up 4 bases and V 5 bases, and 10 bases lay outside the gene matches. The CDR3 is made up of 16 amino acids. The CDR3 reads CASSTQDRGGADTQYF. CDR3 coding DNA: TGTGCCAGCAGCACACAGGACAGGGGAGGGGCAGATACGCAGTATTTT.

V usage is TRBV7-2 and J usage is TRBJ2-3; 7 nucleotides line up with TRBD1. With V trimmed by 4 bases and J by 3 bases, 19 bases remained unmatched. The CDR3 runs to 19 residues. The germline CDR1 and CDR2 sequences are SGHTA and FQGNSA. The CDR3 region is CASSSPKATGMVGTDTQYF. Here the CDR3 DNA reads TGTGCCAGCAGCTCCCCGAAGGCGACAGGGATGGTGGGTACAGATACGCAGTATTTT. The whole variable domain, filled in from reference TRBV7-2 and TRBJ2-3, reads GAGVSQSPSNKVTEKGKDVELRCDPISGHTALYWYRQSLGQGLEFLIYFQGNSAPDKSGLPSDRFSAERTGGSVSTLTIQRTQQEDSAVYLCASSSPKATGMVGTDTQYFGPGTRLTVL.

The chain combines TRBV21-1 with TRBJ1-5; TRBD1 was called by the table and not checked on the DNA. TRBV21-1 has pseudogene status. There are 17 residues in the CDR3. Here the CDR3 reads CASSKEAQGLFHQPQHF. CDR3 DNA: TGTGCCAGCAGCAAAGAGGCCCAGGGGCTTTTTCATCAGCCCCAGCATTTT.

The chain links TRBV10-3 to TRBJ1-2; TRBD1 agrees at 10 bases. This CDR3 contains 13 residues. After removal of 11 bases from V and 4 bases from J, the junction contained 7 bases not matched to a gene. The germline V gene has CDR1 ENHRY and CDR2 SYGVKD. CDR3 loop: CAHKGQGPYGYTF. The CDR3 DNA reads as TGTGCCCACAAGGGACAGGGGCCCTATGGCTACACCTTC.

The chain links TRBV6-1 to TRBJ1-3; TRBD1 might be the D (5 bases). The CDR3 runs to 16 residues. Trimming took 3 bases from V and 1 from J, leaving 13 bases between them. Germline V CDR1 and CDR2: MNHNS, SASEGT. The CDR3 here is CASSEWWGVSGNTIYF. DNA for the CDR3: TGTGCCAGCAGTGAGTGGTGGGGGGTATCTGGAAACACCATATATTTT.

The CDR3 nucleotides read TGTGCCAGCAGTAGAGGCTCCCCTGGAAACACCATATATTTT. Translation: CASSRGSPGNTIYF. The chain carries TRBV11-3 and TRBJ1-3; no reliable D call. V was clipped by 6 bases and J by 2 bases, with 11 bases between them. This CDR3 is 14 amino acids long. The V gene's germline CDR1 is SGHNT and CDR2 YENEEA.

The rearrangement uses TRBV7-9 and TRBJ1-3; a possible D gene is TRBD1 (5 bases). V shed 5 bases and J shed 0 bases, with 17 bases lying between them. The germline CDR1 and CDR2 sequences are SEHNR and FQNEAQ (reference sequence). The length of the CDR3 is 17 residues. CDR3 protein: CASSPSWGGSSGNTIYF. As DNA, the CDR3 is TGTGCCAGCAGCCCGAGCTGGGGCGGGAGCTCTGGAAACACCATATATTTT. The whole variable domain, remainder taken from reference TRBV7-9 and TRBJ1-3, is DTGVSQNPRHKITKRGQNVTFRCDPISEHNRLYWYRQTLGQGPEFLTYFQNEAQLEKSRLLSDRFSAERPKGSFSTLEIQRTEQGDSAMYLCASSPSWGGSSGNTIYFGEGSWLTVV.

The chain has TRBV11-2 and TRBJ2-1; D not certain. The CDR3 is made up of 13 amino acids. CDR1 is SGHAT and CDR2 is FQNNGV in the germline V gene. With 0 bases removed from V and 9 bases from J, the gap between germline ends came to 9 bases. For the CDR3, the DNA is TGTGCCAGCAGCTTAGATCTGGTTGGTGAGCAGTTCTTC. Its translation is CASSLDLVGEQFF.

There are a few counts of this clone. V and J are TRBV6-1 and TRBJ2-5; 8 nucleotides align to TRBD1. J was trimmed by 7 bases and V by 2 bases; bases with no gene match: 6. The CDR3 is 14 residues long. Germline CDR1 reads MNHNS; CDR2 reads SASEGT. CDR3 nucleotide sequence: TGTGCCAGCAGTGAAAGGACAGGGTTGGCGACCCAGTACTTC. This codes for CASSERTGLATQYF.

This chain connects TRBV18 to TRBJ1-2; D gene ambiguous. This CDR3 spans 15 amino acids. Germline loops: CDR1 KGHSH, CDR2 LQKENI. V was clipped by 0 bases and J by 4 bases, with 12 bases between them. CDR3 nucleotides: TGTGCCAGCTCACCACCGGATAAGGTGGCCTATGGCTACACCTTC. Translated: CASSPPDKVAYGYTF.

This sequence joins TRBV7-2 and TRBJ2-7; the D gene could be TRBD1 or TRBD2 (7 bases each). The germline gives CDR1 SGHTA, CDR2 FQGNSA. The CDR3 is 17 residues long. The V end lost 0 bases, the J end lost 5 bases, and 20 bases lay between the germline ends. CDR3 nucleotides: TGTGCCAGCAGCTTAGCCCTCCCAGGGGGGGGGCAGGACGAGCAGTACTTC. As protein: CASSLALPGGGQDEQYF.

The gene calls are TRBV7-2 and TRBJ2-5; 10 nucleotides line up with TRBD2. The V gene end was trimmed by 5 bases and the J gene end by 4 bases; junction bases not matched to a gene: 10. Germline-derived CDR1 and CDR2 are SGHTA and FQGNSA. CDR3 size: 16 residues. Written as DNA, the CDR3 is TGTGCCAGCAGCCCCTCCCAGCGGGGGGGCCCAGAGACCCAGTACTTC. This codes for CASSPSQRGGPETQYF. Variable domain in full (rest from reference TRBV7-2 and TRBJ2-5): GAGVSQSPSNKVTEKGKDVELRCDPISGHTALYWYRQSLGQGLEFLIYFQGNSAPDKSGLPSDRFSAERTGGSVSTLTIQRTQQEDSAVYLCASSPSQRGGPETQYFGPGTRLLVL.

The chain joins TRBV11-2 to TRBJ1-2; D remains unclear. Trimming left V 7 bases short and J 8 bases short, with 20 bases between. CDR3 size: 14 residues. The germline CDR1 and CDR2 sequences are SGHAT and FQNNGV. CDR3 region: CASTPGAGDWGYTF. In DNA form, the CDR3 reads TGTGCCAGCACCCCGGGCGCCGGGGATTGGGGCTACACCTTC.

V and J are TRBV6-5 and TRBJ1-1, with D possibly being TRBD1 (6 bases). Trimming removed 4 bases at V and 5 bases at J, with 11 bases between. The CDR3 extends over 13 amino acids. CDR1 is MNHEY and CDR2 is SVGAGI in the germline V gene. CDR3 nucleotides: TGTGCCAGCAGTTCCCCCAGGGGAACTGAAGCTTTCTTT. Translation gives CASSSPRGTEAFF.

This chain uses TRBV2 with TRBJ2-7; 7 nucleotides agree with TRBD1. Germline-derived CDR1 and CDR2 are SNHLY and FYNNEI. After removal of 6 bases from V and 2 bases from J, the junction contained 13 bases not matched to a gene. This CDR3 is 16 amino acids long. The CDR3 loop is CASRRSRDRIPYEQYF. The CDR3 bases are TGTGCCAGCAGGAGGTCCCGGGACAGAATTCCCTACGAGCAGTACTTC.

This rearrangement joins TRBV7-2 to TRBJ1-4, with a weak D call TRBD1 (6 bases). V gave up 5 bases and J gave up 8 bases, with 21 bases separating them. In germline, CDR1 is SGHTA, CDR2 FQGNSA. This CDR3 has 16 amino acids. CDR3 nucleotide sequence: TGTGCCAGCAGCACCGAAGCGGGGACAACCTCCGAAAAACTGTTTTTT. As protein: CASSTEAGTTSEKLFF. Together with reference TRBV7-2 and TRBJ1-4, the CDR3 gives the full variable domain: GAGVSQSPSNKVTEKGKDVELRCDPISGHTALYWYRQSLGQGLEFLIYFQGNSAPDKSGLPSDRFSAERTGGSVSTLTIQRTQQEDSAVYLCASSTEAGTTSEKLFFGSGTQLSVL.

The chain has TRBV6-5 and TRBJ2-3; D is uncertain. Trimming removed 6 bases at V and 6 bases at J, with 10 bases between. The germline gives CDR1 MNHEY, CDR2 SVGAGI. CDR3 size: 12 residues. The CDR3 nucleotides are TGTGCCAGCAGCGCCGGGTGGGATACGCAGTATTTT. As protein: CASSAGWDTQYF.

The V gene is TRBV5-8, the J gene TRBJ1-2, with D uncertain. Germline CDR1 is SGHTS and CDR2 is YDEGEE. V was clipped by 0 bases and J by 0 bases, with 12 bases between them. The CDR3 runs 16 residues. The chain's CDR3 is CASSLDITGANYGYTF. CDR3 DNA sequence: TGTGCCAGCAGCTTGGACATTACCGGGGCTAACTATGGCTACACCTTC. Drawing the rest from reference TRBV5-8 and TRBJ1-2, the complete variable domain is EAGVTQSPTHLIKTRGQQATLRCSPISGHTSVYWYQQALGLGLQFLLWYDEGEERNRGNFPPRFSGRQFPNYSSELNVNALELEDSALYLCASSLDITGANYGYTFGSGTRLTVV.

V gene TRBV6-5 combines with J gene TRBJ2-1; D perhaps matches TRBD1 (6 bases). Germline V gives CDR1 MNHEY, CDR2 SVGAGI. This CDR3 has 15 amino acids. V dropped 4 bases and J dropped 4 bases, with 14 bases sitting between them. DNA for the CDR3: TGTGCCAGCAGTTCCCAGGGGCAGGGTTACAATGAGCAGTTCTTC. It is translated as CASSSQGQGYNEQFF.

This rearrangement joins TRBV4-3 to TRBJ1-1; 12 nucleotides agree with TRBD1. Germline V gene data show CDR1 as LGHNA and CDR2 as YSLEER. This CDR3 comprises 14 residues. J lost 5 bases, V lost 4 bases, and 2 bases had no gene match. CDR3 amino acids: CASSRGQGATEAFF. CDR3 in DNA: TGCGCCAGCAGCCGGGGACAGGGGGCTACTGAAGCTTTCTTT.

J is TRBJ2-6 and V is TRBV6-5; D gene ambiguous. CDR1 is MNHEY, CDR2 SVGAGI, per germline. The CDR3 consists of 14 residues. The ends were cut back, 5 bases at V and 10 bases at J, with 15 bases in the middle. This CDR3 is CASSPPAVWNVLTF. In DNA form, the CDR3 reads TGTGCCAGCAGTCCCCCGGCGGTTTGGAACGTCCTGACTTTC.

This clone was counted between two and nine times. CDR3 sequence reads: CASSQEDRGPLFF. In DNA form, the CDR3 reads TGTGCCAGCTCACAAGAGGACAGGGGGCCACTGTTTTTT. This sequence joins TRBV18 and TRBJ1-4; 11 bases are shared with TRBD1. Losses at the gene ends were 4 bases for V and 13 bases for J; bases not matched to a gene: 5. Germline CDR1 and CDR2: KGHSH and LQKENI. The CDR3 contains 13 residues.